The rows below give T cell receptor beta chains drawn from one sample of a study of radiation and T cells in renal cell carcinoma. Method: immunoSEQ multiplex PCR; TCRdb's copy keeps in-frame clones and lacks some. Of 120,000 to 150,000 clones in the sample, 65% to 90% are singletons; the top ten hold about a sixth. Sequences were derived from blood, sampled from a patient whose treatment included radiotherapy and nephrectomy. These receptors all stem from a woman aged 50 to 65 with renal cell carcinoma. The CDR3 runs from the conserved cysteine through the conserved F or W. Fields, in order: D gene, V gene, clone size, J gene, CDR3 length, CDR3 DNA, CDR3 protein. A D gene is named only where the DNA matches it firmly. Some rows have no size entry. The others give once, few or many, or a class for an expanded clone.

D: TRBD2
V: TRBV28
size: -
J: TRBJ2-7
length: 14
DNA: TGTGCCAGCAGTCCGACTAGCGGCGTATACGAGCAGTACTTC
CDR3: CASSPTSGVYEQYF

D: -
V: TRBV18
size: -
J: TRBJ2-3
length: 15
DNA: TGTGCCAGCTCACATAGTCCGGCTAGCACAGATACGCAGTATTTT
CDR3: CASSHSPASTDTQYF

D: TRBD1
V: TRBV15
size: -
J: TRBJ1-5
length: 15
DNA: TGTGCCACCAGCGCCAGACAGGGGAAATATCAGCCCCAGCATTTT
CDR3: CATSARQGKYQPQHF

D: TRBD2
V: TRBV15
size: -
J: TRBJ2-1
length: 14
DNA: TGTGCCACCAGCCCCTACCCGGGGGAGGGTGAGCAGTTCTTC
CDR3: CATSPYPGEGEQFF

D: -
V: TRBV10-3
size: -
J: TRBJ1-1
length: 12
DNA: TGTGCCATCAGTGAGCCGACAGGCGGAGCTTTCTTT
CDR3: CAISEPTGGAFF

D: -
V: TRBV28
size: -
J: TRBJ2-1
length: 15
DNA: TGTGCCAGCAGTTCACAGGGCGTCGGGAGGAATGAGCAGTTCTTC
CDR3: CASSSQGVGRNEQFF

D: -
V: TRBV9
size: once
J: TRBJ2-7
length: 12
DNA: TGTGCCAGCAGCGTAGGGGGGTACGAGCAGTACTTC
CDR3: CASSVGGYEQYF

D: TRBD2
V: TRBV27
size: -
J: TRBJ2-3
length: 17
DNA: TGTGCCAGCAGTTTTTGGCTAGCGGGGGGAGCTGGGGATACGCAGTATTTT
CDR3: CASSFWLAGGAGDTQYF

D: -
V: TRBV10-3
size: -
J: TRBJ2-2
length: 12
DNA: TGTGCCATTAGGGATCCCACCGGGGAGCTGTTTTTT
CDR3: CAIRDPTGELFF

D: -
V: TRBV14
size: -
J: TRBJ2-7
length: 18
DNA: TGTGCCAGCAGCCAAAACCGTATCGACAGGCTGAGCTCCTACGAGCAGTACTTC
CDR3: CASSQNRIDRLSSYEQYF

D: -
V: TRBV6-1
size: -
J: TRBJ1-1
length: 14
DNA: TGTGCCAGCAGCCCAAACCAGCAGAACACTGAAGCTTTCTTT
CDR3: CASSPNQQNTEAFF

D: -
V: TRBV5-4
size: -
J: TRBJ2-5
length: 16
DNA: TGTGCCAGCAGCTCTGGGGGGCCAGGGAGGGAAGAGACCCAGTACTTC
CDR3: CASSSGGPGREETQYF

D: -
V: TRBV25-1
size: once
J: TRBJ1-1
length: 13
DNA: TGTGCCAGCAGGGCTAGCGGGGGGGCTGAAGCTTTCTTT
CDR3: CASRASGGAEAFF

D: TRBD1
V: TRBV5-1
size: -
J: TRBJ2-3
length: 15
DNA: TGCGCCAGCAGCCCAAGGACAGGGGGTGCAGATACGCAGTATTTT
CDR3: CASSPRTGGADTQYF

D: -
V: TRBV28
size: once
J: TRBJ2-7
length: 12
DNA: TGTGCCACCATCGCGGGATCGTACGAGCAGTACTTC
CDR3: CATIAGSYEQYF

D: -
V: TRBV19
size: -
J: TRBJ1-4
length: 14
DNA: TGTGCCAGTAGTGCCAGGGGCGGTAATGAAAAACTGTTTTTT
CDR3: CASSARGGNEKLFF

D: -
V: TRBV11-2
size: -
J: TRBJ1-4
length: 15
DNA: TGTGCCAGCAGCCTCCACGTCCCAACTAATGAAAAACTGTTTTTT
CDR3: CASSLHVPTNEKLFF

D: TRBD1
V: TRBV5-6
size: -
J: TRBJ1-2
length: 14
DNA: TGTGCCAGCAGCTTCAGACAGGGTAACTATGGCTACACCTTC
CDR3: CASSFRQGNYGYTF

D: TRBD1
V: TRBV6-5
size: -
J: TRBJ2-7
length: 13
DNA: TGTGCCAGCCTGACAGGGGGCGCGGAAGAGCAGTACTTC
CDR3: CASLTGGAEEQYF

D: -
V: TRBV6-6
size: -
J: TRBJ1-5
length: 14
DNA: TGTGCCAGCAGTTATGAAGGCCGCAATCAGCCCCAGCATTTT
CDR3: CASSYEGRNQPQHF

D: -
V: TRBV6-1
size: -
J: TRBJ1-5
length: 13
DNA: TGTGCCAGCAGTGACCCCGGAGGGCAGCCCCAGCATTTT
CDR3: CASSDPGGQPQHF

D: TRBD1
V: TRBV6-5
size: -
J: TRBJ1-4
length: 14
DNA: TGTGCCAGCACTTACAGAGGGGGCGATGAAAAACTGTTTTTT
CDR3: CASTYRGGDEKLFF

D: -
V: TRBV6-1
size: few
J: TRBJ2-5
length: 10
DNA: TGTGCCAGCAGGGAGGAGACCCAGTACTTC
CDR3: CASREETQYF

D: TRBD2
V: TRBV5-1
size: -
J: TRBJ2-7
length: 14
DNA: TGCGCCAGCAGCTTAGGGGGGACTAGCGACGAGCAGTACTTC
CDR3: CASSLGGTSDEQYF

D: -
V: TRBV11-2
size: -
J: TRBJ2-3
length: 14
DNA: TGTGCCAGCAGCCAAGAGATTAGAGCCGATACGCAGTATTTT
CDR3: CASSQEIRADTQYF

D: -
V: TRBV21-1
size: -
J: TRBJ1-2
length: 18
DNA: TGTGCCAGCAGCCCGTCGAGTGACAGGGTAAAGAAAAACTATGGCTACACCTTC
CDR3: CASSPSSDRVKKNYGYTF

D: -
V: TRBV7-9
size: -
J: TRBJ2-1
length: 13
DNA: TGTGCCAGCAGCTTCACTAGCCTCAACGAGCAGTTCTTC
CDR3: CASSFTSLNEQFF

D: TRBD2
V: TRBV7-2
size: -
J: TRBJ2-1
length: 15
DNA: TGTGCCAGCAGCTTAGAACTAGCGGGGAACAATGAGCAGTTCTTC
CDR3: CASSLELAGNNEQFF

D: TRBD2
V: TRBV4-1
size: -
J: TRBJ2-1
length: 17
DNA: TGCGCCAGCAGCCATGGATTAGCGGGAGGGAACTACAATGAGCAGTTCTTC
CDR3: CASSHGLAGGNYNEQFF

D: TRBD1
V: TRBV19
size: -
J: TRBJ2-7
length: 13
DNA: TGTGCCAGTATCACAGGGGGAGCGTACGAGCAGTACTTC
CDR3: CASITGGAYEQYF

D: -
V: TRBV21-1
size: -
J: TRBJ2-1
length: 20
DNA: TGTGCCAGCAGCGACACGACAGATATGAGCTTTCGAGGGCCGACCTCCACAAAGTTCTTC
CDR3: CASSDTTDMSFRGPTSTKFF

D: TRBD1
V: TRBV7-9
size: -
J: TRBJ2-2
length: 17
DNA: TGTGCCAGCAGCTTAGTTTGGGACAGCTCGAACACCGGGGAGCTGTTTTTT
CDR3: CASSLVWDSSNTGELFF

D: -
V: TRBV19
size: -
J: TRBJ2-3
length: 16
DNA: TGTGCCAGTAGTTTGGGGGCTGGCGGGGACCCAGATACGCAGTATTTT
CDR3: CASSLGAGGDPDTQYF

D: TRBD1
V: TRBV11-2
size: -
J: TRBJ1-2
length: 13
DNA: TGTGCCAGCAGCCCTACAGGGGGCTGGGGCTACACCTTC
CDR3: CASSPTGGWGYTF

D: -
V: TRBV6-1
size: -
J: TRBJ2-5
length: 13
DNA: TGTGCCAGCAGTGGTCACCGCCAAGAGACCCAGTACTTC
CDR3: CASSGHRQETQYF

D: -
V: TRBV2
size: -
J: TRBJ2-2
length: 14
DNA: TGTGCCAGCAGTGGCGAGACCAACACCGGGGAGCTGTTTTTT
CDR3: CASSGETNTGELFF

D: -
V: TRBV28
size: -
J: TRBJ1-1
length: 13
DNA: TGTGCCAGCAGCCCTGGACGAGACACTGAAGCTTTCTTT
CDR3: CASSPGRDTEAFF

D: -
V: TRBV7-2
size: -
J: TRBJ2-2
length: 16
DNA: TGTGCCAGCAGCTTAGTCCGGGTATCGAACACCGGGGAGCTGTTTTTT
CDR3: CASSLVRVSNTGELFF

D: -
V: TRBV7-9
size: -
J: TRBJ1-6
length: 12
DNA: TGTGCCAGCAGCCCCACCGGGGCCATCCTCCACTTT
CDR3: CASSPTGAILHF

D: TRBD2
V: TRBV2
size: -
J: TRBJ2-7
length: 14
DNA: TGTGCCAGCAGGGTAGCGGGAGGGCCTGGTGAGCAGTACTTC
CDR3: CASRVAGGPGEQYF

D: -
V: TRBV7-9
size: -
J: TRBJ2-4
length: 12
DNA: TGTGCCAGCAGCTTAACTGCGGACATTCAGTACTTC
CDR3: CASSLTADIQYF

D: -
V: TRBV4-3
size: -
J: TRBJ2-4
length: 14
DNA: TGCGCCAGCAGCCAAGATGGGACCGCATCCGTTCAGTACTTC
CDR3: CASSQDGTASVQYF

D: TRBD1
V: TRBV30
size: once
J: TRBJ1-2
length: 12
DNA: TGTGCCTGGACAGGGGGCAACTATGGCTACACCTTC
CDR3: CAWTGGNYGYTF

D: -
V: TRBV11-3
size: once
J: TRBJ2-5
length: 14
DNA: TGTGCCAGCAGCTTGGACAGAAACCAAGAGACCCAGTACTTC
CDR3: CASSLDRNQETQYF

D: -
V: TRBV7-2
size: -
J: TRBJ1-4
length: 14
DNA: TGTGCCAGCAGCTTCGGCCTTACGGGGGAAAAACTGTTTTTT
CDR3: CASSFGLTGEKLFF

D: -
V: TRBV5-1
size: -
J: TRBJ1-1
length: 11
DNA: TGCGCCCCTCTCTGGGGCACTGAAGCTTTCTTT
CDR3: CAPLWGTEAFF

D: -
V: TRBV4-3
size: few
J: TRBJ1-2
length: 16
DNA: TGCGCCAGCAGCCAAGAACATGGACAGCCCGCCGGTGGCTACACCTTC
CDR3: CASSQEHGQPAGGYTF

D: -
V: TRBV27
size: few
J: TRBJ1-4
length: 13
DNA: TGTGCCACCAAGGTGAACAGTAATGAAAAACTGTTTTTT
CDR3: CATKVNSNEKLFF

D: TRBD1
V: TRBV7-2
size: -
J: TRBJ2-7
length: 15
DNA: TGTGCCAGCAGCGTGACAGGGGATTCCTACTACGAGCAGTACTTC
CDR3: CASSVTGDSYYEQYF

D: TRBD1
V: TRBV27
size: few
J: TRBJ1-2
length: 15
DNA: TGTGCCAGCAGTTTCGGTAGGGGGCTGGACTATGGCTACACCTTC
CDR3: CASSFGRGLDYGYTF

D: TRBD1
V: TRBV10-3
size: -
J: TRBJ2-3
length: 14
DNA: TGTGCCATCGGGACAGGGGGCAGCACAGATACGCAGTATTTT
CDR3: CAIGTGGSTDTQYF